Following are 17 T cell receptor beta chains from one sample sequenced in a study of blood T cell repertoires in COVID-19. Sequenced by immunoSEQ multiplex PCR; TCRdb stores in-frame clones only, minus some. The sample carries approximately 120,000 clones, around four fifths recorded once. Source material: peripheral blood. The receptors come from a woman aged 60-75 years with acute or convalescent COVID-19.

This chain connects TRBV10-3 to TRBJ2-7, with 10 bases lining up with TRBD2. V was pared by 2 bases and J by 4 bases, with 8 bases of the junction left unmatched. Germline V gene lookup returns CDR1 ENHRY and CDR2 SYGVKD. The CDR3 is 16 amino acids. CDR3 nucleotide sequence: TGTGCCATCAGTGAGCGGCCGCCTAGCGGGGGATACGAGCAGTACTTC. This encodes CAISERPPSGGYEQYF.

This chain connects TRBV28 to TRBJ1-5, with D tentatively TRBD1 (5 bases). CDR1 is MDHEN, CDR2 SYDVKM, per germline. The V gene lost 5 bases and the J gene lost 3 bases, with 20 bases spanning the gap. There are 17 residues in the CDR3. The CDR3: CASSQIPGIGYNQPQHF. The CDR3 DNA is TGTGCCAGCAGTCAGATACCAGGGATAGGTTACAATCAGCCCCAGCATTTT.

This clone came up a few times. The chain has TRBV28 and TRBJ2-7; weak D call: TRBD1 (6 bases). The CDR3 extends over 14 amino acids. The germline gives CDR1 MDHEN, CDR2 SYDVKM. Trimming took 8 bases from V and 6 from J, leaving 20 bases between them. The CDR3 here is CASLPGHLSGEQYF. The CDR3, as DNA: TGTGCCAGCCTCCCGGGACACCTGAGCGGCGAGCAGTACTTC.

V and J are TRBV28 and TRBJ2-2; 7 bases are shared with TRBD2. Per germline, CDR1 MDHEN and CDR2 SYDVKM. The junction had 11 bases not matched to a gene; V was cut back by 7 bases and J by 6 bases. The CDR3 consists of 15 residues. The CDR3 loop reads CASIPTSNDAGELFF. Written as DNA, the CDR3 is TGTGCCAGCATCCCGACTAGCAACGATGCCGGGGAGCTGTTTTTT.

The J gene is TRBJ2-2, the V gene TRBV4-3; 8 nucleotides agree with TRBD2. Looked up from germline, CDR1 is LGHNA and CDR2 is YSLEER. V dropped 4 bases and J dropped 5; count of bases not matched to a gene: 12. CDR3 size: 17 residues. This CDR3 is CASSPRSGSISTGELFF. CDR3 nucleotide sequence: TGCGCCAGCAGCCCCCGAAGCGGGAGCATTTCTACCGGGGAGCTGTTTTTT.

The chain employs TRBV20-1 and TRBJ1-3; D may be TRBD1 (5 bases). Between the trimmed V and J ends, which lost 3 bases and 2 bases, there was a span of 11 bases. This CDR3 is 14 amino acids long. Per germline, CDR1 DFQATT and CDR2 SNEGSKA (reference sequence). In DNA, the CDR3 is TGCAGTGCTAGTTCCGGGGGAACTGGAAACACCATATATTTT. This translates into CSASSGGTGNTIYF.

This chain connects TRBV14 to TRBJ1-2, with D unclear. Germline V gene data show CDR1 as SGHDN and CDR2 as FVKESK. This CDR3 region has 13 residues. Between the trimmed V and J ends, which lost 0 bases and 8 bases, there was a span of 10 bases. The CDR3 DNA reads TGTGCCAGCAGCCAAGACCTCCGGTGGGGCTACACCTTC. It translates to CASSQDLRWGYTF. The whole variable domain, filled in from reference TRBV14 and TRBJ1-2, reads EAGVTQFPSHSVIEKGQTVTLRCDPISGHDNLYWYRRVMGKEIKFLLHFVKESKQDESGMPNNRFLAERTGGTYSTLKVQPAELEDSGVYFCASSQDLRWGYTFGSGTRLTVV.

The V call is TRBV12-3 or TRBV12-4, the J call TRBJ1-1, with 7 bases fitting TRBD1. V trimming: 1 base; J trimming: 8 bases; junction bases outside the gene matches: 1. CDR3 length: 12 residues. CDR3 coding DNA: TGTGCCAGCAGTTTAGGGACAGGCGAAGCTTTCTTT. Protein sequence: CASSLGTGEAFF.

This rearrangement joins TRBV5-1 to TRBJ1-2; 9 bases are shared with TRBD1. V shed 6 bases and J 4 bases; nucleotides not matched to a gene: 4. Per germline, CDR1 SGHRS and CDR2 YFSETQ. The CDR3 has 13 residues. The CDR3: CASTGQGSYGYTF. The CDR3 bases are TGCGCCAGCACCGGACAGGGGTCCTATGGCTACACCTTC.

This clone was recorded a few times. J is TRBJ1-1 and V is TRBV7-9; D call uncertain. Germline CDR1 is SEHNR and CDR2 is FQNEAQ (reference sequence). Trimming stripped 5 bases from V and 8 bases from J, with 12 bases between. The CDR3 spans 12 residues. The CDR3: CASSAWREEAFF. The CDR3 DNA is TGTGCCAGCAGCGCTTGGAGGGAAGAAGCTTTCTTT.

The gene calls are TRBV24-1 and TRBJ2-2, with TRBD1 identical over 8 bases. The germline V gene has CDR1 KGHDR and CDR2 SFDVKD. J lost 7 bases, V lost 7 bases, and 7 bases had no gene match. This CDR3 spans 14 amino acids. The chain's CDR3 is CATSQSGGHGELFF. CDR3 bases: TGTGCCACCAGCCAGTCAGGGGGCCACGGGGAGCTGTTTTTT.

V usage is TRBV28 and J usage is TRBJ1-2; D perhaps matches TRBD1 (5 bases). Germline lookup yields CDR1 MDHEN and CDR2 SYDVKM. The CDR3 covers 16 residues. Trimming stripped 4 bases from V and 4 bases from J, with 19 bases between. CDR3: CASSSPPPRDSYGYTF. As DNA, the CDR3 is TGTGCCAGCAGTTCCCCCCCACCCAGGGATAGCTATGGCTACACCTTC.

This clone was detected only a few times. The rearrangement uses TRBV2 and TRBJ1-2, with D tentatively TRBD1 (6 bases). Between the trimmed V and J ends, which lost 7 bases and 5 bases, there was a span of 17 bases. In germline, CDR1 is SNHLY, CDR2 FYNNEI. This CDR3 is 14 amino acids long. The CDR3 region is CASTGRGEVYGYTF. The CDR3 region has the DNA TGTGCCAGCACCGGGAGGGGGGAGGTATATGGCTACACCTTC.

This clone was seen a handful of times. CDR3 protein: CASSYSSGEIGYTF. The DNA of the CDR3 is TGTGCCAGCAGTTACTCATCAGGGGAGATAGGCTACACCTTC. This chain connects TRBV6-5 to TRBJ1-2, with D perhaps matching TRBD1 (6 bases). V shed 0 bases and J shed 8 bases, with 13 bases lying between them. The CDR3 has 14 amino acids. Germline CDR1 MNHEY, CDR2 SVGAGI.

The chain has TRBV3-1 (or the pseudogene TRBV3-2) and TRBJ2-2; tentatively, D is TRBD1 (5 bases). With 4 bases removed from V and 9 bases from J, the gap between germline ends came to 21 bases. The CDR3 is 16 amino acids. The germline CDR1 and CDR2 sequences are LGHDT and YNNKEL (reference sequence). The CDR3 DNA reads as TGTGCCAGCAGCCTCAGCCCCCAGGGTTCCGCCCGGGAGCTGTTTTTT. Protein product: CASSLSPQGSARELFF.

The rearrangement links TRBV21-1 to TRBJ2-4; TRBD1 was called by the table and not checked on the DNA. TRBV21-1 represents a pseudogene. There are 17 residues in the CDR3. CDR3 sequence (DNA): TGTGCCAGCAGTTATCTCCAGGGGGGACCACGCCTTAACATTCAGTACTTC. Its protein is CASSYLQGGPRLNIQYF.

The chain carries TRBV28 and TRBJ2-7, with TRBD1 identical over 8 bases. Germline-derived CDR1 and CDR2 are MDHEN and SYDVKM. J lost 2 bases, V lost 8 bases, and 8 bases had no gene match. This CDR3 is 14 amino acids long. CDR3 coding DNA: TGTGCCAGCTCAACCGGGACAGGACCCTACGAGCAGTACTTC. Residues: CASSTGTGPYEQYF.